Ten or more counts support the clone carrying this T cell receptor beta chain. The sample comes from a study of T cells in Graves' hyperthyroidism and ophthalmopathy. The PBMCs were sourced from fresh peripheral blood (about 10 ml). Using RNA transcripts as the source, TCR beta CDR3 regions were amplified. HTBI primers drove first-round RT-PCR of the TCR CDR3. TCRdb passed the multiplex PCR reads through MiXCR, listing each CDR3 protein once. The sample lists approximately 600,000 distinct CDR3 sequences; more than 13% were seen once. CDR3 length: 13 amino acids. With 5 bases removed from V and 6 bases from J, the gap between germline ends came to 12 bases. Germline V gene lookup returns CDR1 SGHNT and CDR2 YENEEA.

This TCR came from a woman between 18 and 30 years old with Graves' ophthalmopathy. The specimen was blood. V gene TRBV11-3 combines with J gene TRBJ2-3, with unresolved D. The CDR3 is CASSPGKDDTQYF. The CDR3 bases are TGTGCCAGCAGCCCCGGCAAGGATGATACGCAGTATTTT.